This T cell receptor (beta chain) was found in a study of regulatory T cells in long-lasting Graves disease. Study-level findings and limits: TRBV28 was favored in persistent disease, as were TRBJ1-2 and TRBJ2-5.

Time point noted: newly diagnosed GD, antithyroid drugs for less than 3 months. RNA from PBMCs was the source of the TCR library. Looked up from germline, CDR1 is KGHSH and CDR2 is LQKENI. This CDR3 contains 13 residues. The ends were cut back, 3 bases at V and 0 bases at J, with 5 bases in the middle. Through Arm-PCR of CDR3 regions and iRepertoire HTBI primers, TCR beta libraries were built. TCRdb re-analysed the multiplex PCR reads in MiXCR, keeping a single row per CDR3 protein. This table has some 220,000 distinct CDR3 sequences, 15% to 20% appearing once. This clonotype came up many times. What it binds is not known. These data were likewise used in another study, on T cells in Graves' hyperthyroidism and ophthalmopathy. That investigation notes: Ophthalmopathy and stable hyperthyroidism were told apart by a 13 V-J model.

Sequencing was performed on peripheral blood mononuclear cells (PBMCs), taken at new diagnosis, from a patient treated with antithyroid drugs. J is TRBJ1-1 and V is TRBV18; D gene unclear. The TCR originated in a woman between 25 and 40 years old with Graves disease. CDR3 nucleotide sequence: TGTGCCAGCTCACCTTATATGAACACTGAAGCTTTCTTT. This codes for CASSPYMNTEAFF.